One sample yielded the 19 T cell receptor beta chains listed below, sequenced in a study of blood T cell repertoires in COVID-19. Sequenced by immunoSEQ multiplex PCR; TCRdb stores in-frame clones only, minus some. The sample holds a few hundred thousand clones, around nine tenths seen once. Sequenced: PBMCs or T cells enriched from blood (not recorded which). The receptors shown here come from a woman aged 45-59 years who had recovered from COVID-19.

This chain joins TRBV11-2 and TRBJ1-4; D not certain. Germline V gives CDR1 SGHAT, CDR2 FQNNGV. Trimming took off 4 bases at V and 8 bases at J, with 14 bases between the two ends. This CDR3 comprises 14 residues. The CDR3 here is CASSSLRRREKLFF. As DNA, the CDR3 is TGTGCCAGCAGCTCCTTAAGAAGGCGGGAAAAACTGTTTTTT. The full variable domain, completed using reference TRBV11-2 and TRBJ1-4, is EAGVAQSPRYKIIEKRQSVAFWCNPISGHATLYWYQQILGQGPKLLIQFQNNGVVDDSQLPKDRFSAERLKGVDSTLKIQPAKLEDSAVYLCASSSLRRREKLFFGSGTQLSVL.

The chain has TRBV28 and TRBJ2-6; 12 bases are a match to TRBD2. Losses at the gene ends were 4 bases for V and 0 bases for J; bases not matched to a gene: 7. The CDR3 is 19 residues long. CDR1 MDHEN and CDR2 SYDVKM come from the germline V gene. CDR3 residues: CASSSGLAGRLSGANVLTF. The DNA of the CDR3 is TGTGCCAGCAGTTCGGGACTAGCGGGCAGACTCTCTGGGGCCAACGTCCTGACTTTC.

This chain joins TRBV4-1 and TRBJ1-1; perhaps TRBD1 as D (6 bases). Germline values: CDR1 MGHRA, CDR2 YSYEKL. The length of the CDR3 is 16 residues. V was clipped by 3 bases and J by 1 base, with 15 bases between them. The CDR3: CASSQIGQSGNTEAFF. DNA for the CDR3: TGCGCCAGCAGCCAGATAGGACAGAGCGGGAACACTGAAGCTTTCTTT.

The V call is TRBV7-3, the J call TRBJ2-1; maybe TRBD2 (5 bases). Between the trimmed V and J ends, which lost 1 base and 0 bases, there was a span of 13 bases. The CDR3 spans 17 residues. Germline lookup yields CDR1 SGHTA and CDR2 FQGTGA. CDR3 in amino acids: CASSLSRGEGSYNEQFF. CDR3 nucleotides: TGTGCCAGCAGCTTAAGTCGCGGCGAGGGCTCCTACAATGAGCAGTTCTTC.

The V call is TRBV29-1, the J call TRBJ1-3, with unresolved D. Trimming removed 7 bases from V and 2 bases from J, with 15 bases in between. Per germline, CDR1 SQVTM and CDR2 ANQGSEA. The CDR3 is 14 residues long. CDR3 DNA: TGCAGCGGGGCCGATCCCACGGCTGGAAACACCATATATTTT. It specifies CSGADPTAGNTIYF.

This clone was picked up one time. Compared with germline, one end of the junction differs, possibly owing to a read error. This chain uses TRBV2 with TRBJ1-1; no reliable D call. The CDR3 loop spans 12 amino acids. The germline CDR1 and CDR2 sequences are SNHLY and FYNNEI. The CDR3 DNA is TGTGCCAGCGGCTTATCCCGGGATGCTGTACAATTT. This translates into CASGLSRDAVQF.

The chain combines TRBV7-8 with TRBJ2-1; a weak D match, TRBD2 (5 bases). Between the trimmed V and J ends, which lost 5 bases and 10 bases, there was a span of 12 bases. Germline assignment: CDR1 SGHVS and CDR2 FQNEAQ. The CDR3 is made up of 12 amino acids. The CDR3 loop reads CASSHRTGEQFF. CDR3 nucleotide sequence: TGTGCCAGCAGCCACCGAACGGGGGAGCAGTTCTTC.

The chain joins TRBV28 to TRBJ1-5; 9 bases line up with TRBD1. J gave up 10 bases and V 1 base, and 20 bases lay outside the gene matches. The CDR3 spans 19 residues. Germline CDR1 MDHEN, CDR2 SYDVKM. In DNA, the CDR3 is TGTGCCAGCAGTTTATTTCCCCCAGGGAAGGGGACAGGGAAAGATCCCCAGCATTTT. It is translated as CASSLFPPGKGTGKDPQHF.

The chain has TRBV5-1 and TRBJ1-2, with TRBD1 matching 7 bases. Germline V gene lookup returns CDR1 SGHRS and CDR2 YFSETQ. The V gene end was trimmed by 5 bases and the J gene end by 5 bases; junction bases not matched to a gene: 9. The CDR3 sequence is 14 residues long. The CDR3 DNA reads TGCGCCAGCAGTCACGGACAGGCGGAATATGGCTACACCTTC. It specifies CASSHGQAEYGYTF.

This clone is a singleton in its sample. The chain joins TRBV7-9 to TRBJ2-1; 7 positions match TRBD2. The CDR3 covers 16 residues. Trimming removed 5 bases from V and 0 bases from J; junction bases left unmatched: 7. Germline V lookup: CDR1 SEHNR, CDR2 FQNEAQ (reference sequence). CDR3 sequence: CASSPFGGSSYNEQFF. The DNA for the CDR3 is TGTGCCAGCAGCCCGTTTGGCGGGAGCTCCTACAATGAGCAGTTCTTC.

The chain carries TRBV7-2 and TRBJ2-2; 7 nucleotides agree with TRBD2. The germline CDR1 and CDR2 sequences are SGHTA and FQGNSA. The J segment lost 6 bases and the V segment lost 4 bases, leaving 11 bases of the junction unmatched. This CDR3 is 16 amino acids long. The CDR3 region has the DNA TGTGCCAGCAGCTCCCTCGGCGGCCTAGCGGCCGGGGAGCTGTTTTTT. Its translation: CASSSLGGLAAGELFF.

J is TRBJ1-2 and V is TRBV28; D possibly corresponds to TRBD1 (6 bases). Germline CDR1 and CDR2: MDHEN and SYDVKM. This CDR3 is built from 14 residues. The ends were cut back, 6 bases at V and 5 bases at J, with 16 bases in the middle. CDR3 region: CASRSQGSGYGYTF. Written as DNA, the CDR3 is TGTGCCAGCAGGTCACAGGGTTCGGGGTATGGCTACACCTTC.

In DNA form, the CDR3 reads TGCGCCAGCAGCCAAGATCAACTAGCGGGCGCGAGCTCCTACAATGAGCAGTTCTTC. Its protein product is CASSQDQLAGASSYNEQFF. The chain links TRBV4-1 to TRBJ2-1; 9 bases agree with TRBD2. J gave up 0 bases and V 0 bases, and 9 bases lay outside the gene matches. Germline V gene lookup returns CDR1 MGHRA and CDR2 YSYEKL. The CDR3 consists of 19 residues.

The rearrangement joins TRBV6-1 to TRBJ1-2, with 9 bases identical to TRBD1. The CDR3 covers 15 residues. Trimming at V came to 1 base and at J to 1 base, leaving 1 base not matched to a gene. Germline values: CDR1 MNHNS, CDR2 SASEGT. CDR3 nucleotide sequence: TGTGCCAGCAGTGAAGACAGGGGGCATAACTATGGCTACACCTTC. Protein sequence: CASSEDRGHNYGYTF.

A few counts support this clone. The identical CDR3 is also encoded by other nucleotide sequences in the sample. V and J are TRBV28 and TRBJ1-2; no reliable D call. From germline, CDR1 is MDHEN and CDR2 SYDVKM. Trimming left V 2 bases short and J 4 bases short, with 5 bases between. CDR3 length: 12 residues. The CDR3 region is CASSLGSYGYTF. The CDR3 nucleotides are TGTGCCAGCAGTTTAGGGAGCTATGGCTACACCTTC.

V is TRBV29-1 and J is TRBJ1-5; TRBD1 matches 9 bases. This CDR3 is built from 15 residues. CDR1 is SQVTM, CDR2 ANQGSEA, per germline. The V segment lost 6 bases and the J segment 3 bases; nucleotides outside the gene matches: 9. The CDR3 here is CSVGHRGRDNQPQHF. In DNA, the CDR3 is TGCAGCGTCGGACACAGGGGGCGCGACAATCAGCCCCAGCATTTT.

The chain is built from TRBV2 and TRBJ2-3, with 9 bases lining up with TRBD2. J lost 4 bases, V lost 7 bases, and 9 bases had no gene match. Germline V gene data show CDR1 as SNHLY and CDR2 as FYNNEI. CDR3 length: 15 amino acids. The CDR3 sequence: CASNRAGGGPDTQYF. The DNA for the CDR3 is TGTGCCAGCAATCGGGCGGGAGGGGGCCCAGATACGCAGTATTTT.

The J gene is TRBJ1-1, the V gene TRBV5-5, with no clear D. The CDR3 totals 14 residues. Germline V gene data show CDR1 as SGHKS and CDR2 as YYEKEE (reference sequence). Deletions cut 0 bases from V and 1 base from J, with 7 bases between. CDR3: CASSLGGSNTEAFF. Written as DNA, the CDR3 is TGTGCCAGCAGCTTGGGTGGCTCGAACACTGAAGCTTTCTTT.

The chain has TRBV4-1 and TRBJ2-1, with 10 nucleotides matching TRBD2. The germline gives CDR1 MGHRA, CDR2 YSYEKL. The CDR3 is 16 residues long. Trimming removed 4 bases from V and 8 bases from J; junction bases left unmatched: 11. The CDR3: CASSRGRASGSDEQFF. DNA of the CDR3: TGCGCCAGCAGCCGAGGAAGGGCTAGCGGGAGCGATGAGCAGTTCTTC.